This TCR beta chain stems from a study of blood T cell repertoires in COVID-19. Study at large: Samples representing acute and convalescent COVID-19 were sourced from the United States, Italy and Spain.

V was shortened by 4 bases and J by 6 bases, with 15 bases between the two germline ends. CDR3 length equals 14 residues. CDR1 is SGDLS and CDR2 is YYNGEE in the germline V gene. Data came from immunoSEQ multiplex PCR; TCRdb stores just in-frame clones and leaves some out. The profile shows some 370,000 clones, around four fifths of them singletons. Input material: PBMCs or T cells enriched from blood (not recorded which). The chain couples TRBV9 to TRBJ2-3; D call uncertain. The receptor was isolated from a woman in her 50s who had recovered from COVID-19. CDR3 amino acids: CASSPRSPADTQYF. For the CDR3, the DNA is TGTGCCAGCAGCCCCCGGTCCCCCGCGGATACGCAGTATTTT. The full variable domain, with the rest looked up from reference TRBV9 and TRBJ2-3, is DSGVTQTPKHLITATGQRVTLRCSPRSGDLSVYWYQQSLDQGLQFLIQYYNGEERAKGNILERFSAQQFPDLHSELNLSSLELGDSALYFCASSPRSPADTQYFGPGTRLTVL.